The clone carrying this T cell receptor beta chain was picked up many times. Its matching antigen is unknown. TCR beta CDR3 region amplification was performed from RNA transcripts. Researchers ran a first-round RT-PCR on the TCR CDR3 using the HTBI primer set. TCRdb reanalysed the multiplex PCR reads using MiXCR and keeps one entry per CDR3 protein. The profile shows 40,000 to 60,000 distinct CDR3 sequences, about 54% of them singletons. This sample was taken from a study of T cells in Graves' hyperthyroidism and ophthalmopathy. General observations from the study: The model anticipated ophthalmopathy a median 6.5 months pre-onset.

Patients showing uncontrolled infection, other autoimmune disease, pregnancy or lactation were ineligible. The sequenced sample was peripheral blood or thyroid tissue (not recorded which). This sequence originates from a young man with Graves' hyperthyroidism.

In nucleotides, the CDR3 is TGTGCCAGCAGCTTTTTTTCGGCAGATAGCAATCAGCCCCAGCATTTT. It yields the protein CASSFFSADSNQPQHF. J is TRBJ1-5 and V is TRBV7-2; no clear D. Germline-derived CDR1 and CDR2 are SGHTA and FQGNSA. The CDR3 loop spans 16 amino acids. V lost 3 bases and J lost 0, with 12 bases in between.